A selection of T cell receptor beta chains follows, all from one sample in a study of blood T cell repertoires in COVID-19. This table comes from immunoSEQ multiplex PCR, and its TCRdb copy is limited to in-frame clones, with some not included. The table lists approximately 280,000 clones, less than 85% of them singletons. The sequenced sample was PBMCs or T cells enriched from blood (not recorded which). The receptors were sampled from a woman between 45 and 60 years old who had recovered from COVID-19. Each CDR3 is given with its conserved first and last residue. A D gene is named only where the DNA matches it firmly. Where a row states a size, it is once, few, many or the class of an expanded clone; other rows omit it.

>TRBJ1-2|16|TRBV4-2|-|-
CASSLDYRAYNYGYTF
TGTGCCAGCAGCCTCGATTACAGGGCTTATAACTATGGCTACACCTTC
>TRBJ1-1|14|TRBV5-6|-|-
CASSFGSGGGGAFF
TGTGCCAGCAGTTTTGGATCTGGAGGTGGTGGAGCTTTCTTT
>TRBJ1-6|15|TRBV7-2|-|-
CASSLMSQDNSPLHF
TGTGCCAGCAGCTTAATGAGTCAGGATAATTCACCCCTCCACTTT
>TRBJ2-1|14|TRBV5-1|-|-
CASSLVPEVDEQFF
TGCGCCAGCAGCTTGGTCCCGGAGGTCGATGAGCAGTTCTTC
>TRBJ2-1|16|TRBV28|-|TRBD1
CASSTNRQGAWNEQFF
TGTGCCAGCAGCACAAACCGACAGGGGGCTTGGAATGAGCAGTTCTTC
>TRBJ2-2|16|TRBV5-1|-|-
CASSLEVGAPTGELFF
TGCGCCAGCAGCTTGGAGGTGGGGGCACCCACCGGGGAGCTGTTTTTT
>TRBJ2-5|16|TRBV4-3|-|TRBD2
CASSLTSTSGEETQYF
TGCGCCAGCAGCCTAACCTCGACTAGCGGAGAAGAGACCCAGTACTTC
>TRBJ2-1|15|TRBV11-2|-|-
CASSFAGSSYNEQFF
TGTGCCAGCAGCTTCGCGGGCAGCTCCTACAATGAGCAGTTCTTC
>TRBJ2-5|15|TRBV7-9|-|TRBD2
CASSSGSGGTETQYF
TGTGCCAGCAGTTCCGGGTCCGGGGGGACAGAGACCCAGTACTTC
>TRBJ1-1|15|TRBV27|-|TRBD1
CASSLTGVRDTEAFF
TGTGCCAGCAGTTTAACAGGGGTGCGGGACACTGAAGCTTTCTTT
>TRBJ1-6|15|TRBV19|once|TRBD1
CASTKDRGYNSPLHF
TGTGCCAGTACGAAAGACAGGGGATATAATTCACCCCTCCACTTT
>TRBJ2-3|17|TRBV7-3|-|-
CASSLWSTGGRTDTQYF
TGTGCCAGCAGCTTATGGTCTACTGGCGGGCGCACAGATACGCAGTATTTT
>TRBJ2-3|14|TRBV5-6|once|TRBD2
CASNRRGGTDTQYF
TGTGCCAGCAATAGGCGGGGGGGCACAGATACGCAGTATTTT
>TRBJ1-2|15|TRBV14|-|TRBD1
CASSLPGQGAYGYTF
TGTGCCAGCAGCCTGCCGGGACAGGGGGCATATGGCTACACCTTC